This T cell receptor beta chain is from a study of blood T cell repertoires in COVID-19. Germline loops: CDR1 MNHEY, CDR2 SVGAGI. The junction had 7 bases not matched to a gene; V was cut back by 5 bases and J by 0 bases. This CDR3 spans 15 amino acids. As processed by the authors: Amplification with reference gene primers provided the estimates of nucleated cell counts. Generated by immunoSEQ multiplex PCR, the TCRdb table keeps only in-frame clones and is missing some. V, J and clone size were drawn from that table, and D and trimming were deduced from the DNA. The profile covers about 160,000 clones, with around 80% appearing a single time and 8.1% taken by the ten largest.

This chain joins TRBV6-5 and TRBJ2-7, with 7 bases identical to TRBD2. The specimen was peripheral blood. The TCR sequence derives from a man in his 60s with acute or convalescent COVID-19. CDR3 region: CASSTGGLSSYEQYF. DNA for the CDR3: TGTGCCAGCAGTACGGGGGGTTTAAGCTCCTACGAGCAGTACTTC.